This is a list of T cell receptor beta chains from one sample in a study of cytomegalovirus exposure and HLA in healthy donors. TCRdb keeps only in-frame clones here, not all; method: immunoSEQ multiplex PCR. The sample yields tens of thousands of clones, about 70% seen once. The specimen was PBMCs. The receptor set was obtained from a woman aged 45-59 years in good health and CMV-seropositive. CDR3s include the opening cysteine and the closing phenylalanine or tryptophan. Not all rows give a size; the values are once, few, many and, for expanded clones, a class.

v_gene	j_gene	abundance	CDR3aa
TRBV29-1	TRBJ1-1	.	CSVPRTEAFF
TRBV4-1	TRBJ2-1	few	CASSQEPGVRNEQFF
TRBV18	TRBJ1-2	.	CASSPGTGYGYTF
TRBV5-4	TRBJ2-7	.	CASSTLAGGPDEQYF
TRBV28	TRBJ2-6	.	CASTRTGSGANVLTF
TRBV9	TRBJ2-6	few	CASSPPGGSGANVLTF
TRBV4-1	TRBJ2-6	.	CASSQEGGPLNVLTF
TRBV19	TRBJ1-5	.	CASTWADNQPQHF
TRBV27	TRBJ2-2	.	CASSGFSGFNTGELFF
TRBV7-6	TRBJ2-2	.	CASSLGVAGELFF
TRBV11-3	TRBJ2-7	.	CASSPPREGYEQYF
TRBV10-3	TRBJ1-1	.	CAISESQQGAQVSEAFF
TRBV28	TRBJ2-3	.	CASSISLQGAVDTQYF
TRBV30	TRBJ1-4	once	CAWSVSGQGGEKLFF
TRBV5-8	TRBJ2-7	.	CASSLGRAYEQYF
TRBV7-9	TRBJ1-1	.	CASSSLRTEAFF
TRBV27	TRBJ1-4	once	CASSLTGGGEKLFF
TRBV14	TRBJ2-1	few	CASSQGLAGVSEQFF
TRBV29-1	TRBJ2-7	.	CSVLHRGSYEQYF
TRBV5-1	TRBJ2-2	.	CASSFARTGGNTGELFF
TRBV27	TRBJ1-3	once	CASSYLGANTIYF
TRBV10-2	TRBJ2-3	few	CASSEDGFSTDTQYF
TRBV10-1	TRBJ2-2	once	CASSEGGLAGNTGELFF
TRBV7-3	TRBJ2-1	once	CASSLAGHGSGRFNEQFF
TRBV6-5	TRBJ1-2	.	CASSYSMVGTNYGYTF
TRBV29-1	TRBJ2-1	.	CSVGNRTSSEQFF
TRBV28	TRBJ1-4	.	CASTLGVRTGVEKLFF